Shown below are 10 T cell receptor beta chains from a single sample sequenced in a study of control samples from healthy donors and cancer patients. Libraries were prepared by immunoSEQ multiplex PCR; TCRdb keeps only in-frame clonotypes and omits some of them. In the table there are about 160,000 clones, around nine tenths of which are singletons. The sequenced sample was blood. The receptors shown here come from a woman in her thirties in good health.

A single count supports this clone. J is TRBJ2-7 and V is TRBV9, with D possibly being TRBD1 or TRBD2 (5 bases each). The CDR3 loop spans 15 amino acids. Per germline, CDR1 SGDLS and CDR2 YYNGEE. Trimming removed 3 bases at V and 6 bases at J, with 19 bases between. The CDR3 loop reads CASSATATGFGEQYF. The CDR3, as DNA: TGTGCCAGCAGCGCGACAGCTACGGGATTTGGCGAGCAGTACTTC. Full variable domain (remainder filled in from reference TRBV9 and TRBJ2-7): DSGVTQTPKHLITATGQRVTLRCSPRSGDLSVYWYQQSLDQGLQFLIQYYNGEERAKGNILERFSAQQFPDLHSELNLSSLELGDSALYFCASSATATGFGEQYFGPGTRLTVT.

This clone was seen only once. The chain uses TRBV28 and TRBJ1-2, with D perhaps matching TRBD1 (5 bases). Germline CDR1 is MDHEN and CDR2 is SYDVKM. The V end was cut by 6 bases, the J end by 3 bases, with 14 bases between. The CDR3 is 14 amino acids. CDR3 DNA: TGTGCCAGCAGAACCGGGACGGAAGACTATGGCTACACCTTC. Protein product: CASRTGTEDYGYTF.

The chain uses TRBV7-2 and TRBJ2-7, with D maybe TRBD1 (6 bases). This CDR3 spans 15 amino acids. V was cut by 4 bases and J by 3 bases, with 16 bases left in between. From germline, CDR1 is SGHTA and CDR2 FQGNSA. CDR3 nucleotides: TGTGCCAGCAGCTGGTCCGGACAGCTCTACTACGAGCAGTACTTC. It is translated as CASSWSGQLYYEQYF.

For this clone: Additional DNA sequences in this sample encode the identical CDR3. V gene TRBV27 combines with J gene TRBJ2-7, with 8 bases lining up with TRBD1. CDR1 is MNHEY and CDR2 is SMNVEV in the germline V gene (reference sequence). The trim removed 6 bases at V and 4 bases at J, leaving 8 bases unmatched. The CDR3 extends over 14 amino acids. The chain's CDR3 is CASSPDRGPYEQYF. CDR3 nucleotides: TGTGCCAGCAGCCCCGACAGGGGTCCATACGAGCAGTACTTC.

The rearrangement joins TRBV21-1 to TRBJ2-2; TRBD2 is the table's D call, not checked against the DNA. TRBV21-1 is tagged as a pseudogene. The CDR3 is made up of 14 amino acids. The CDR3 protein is CASSKGGATGELFF. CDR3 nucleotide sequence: TGTGCCAGCAGCAAAGGGGGAGCCACCGGGGAGCTGTTTTTT.

The CDR3 sequence is CASNGRIRLNAYNEQFF. CDR3 nucleotides: TGTGCCAGCAATGGCCGCATTAGGCTTAACGCCTACAATGAGCAGTTCTTC. The gene calls are TRBV28 and TRBJ2-1; no definite D call. The CDR3 covers 17 residues. V lost 7 bases and J 2 bases, leaving 21 bases between the germline ends. CDR1 is MDHEN and CDR2 is SYDVKM in the germline V gene.

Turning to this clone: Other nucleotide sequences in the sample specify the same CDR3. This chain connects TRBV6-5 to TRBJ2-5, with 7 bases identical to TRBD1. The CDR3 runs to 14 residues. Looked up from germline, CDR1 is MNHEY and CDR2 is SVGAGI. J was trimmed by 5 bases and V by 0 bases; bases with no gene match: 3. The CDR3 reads CASSYSTGRETQYF. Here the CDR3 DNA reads TGTGCCAGCAGTTACTCGACAGGGCGGGAGACCCAGTACTTC.

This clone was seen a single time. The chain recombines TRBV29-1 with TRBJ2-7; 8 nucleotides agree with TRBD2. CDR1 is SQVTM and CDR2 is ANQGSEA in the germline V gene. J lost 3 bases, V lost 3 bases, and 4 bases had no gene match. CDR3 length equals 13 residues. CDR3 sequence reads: CSVETGGVYEQYF. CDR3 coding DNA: TGCAGCGTTGAGACGGGAGGGGTCTACGAGCAGTACTTC.

The CDR3: CASSQDDGLAGGTVGYTDTQYF. For the CDR3, the DNA is TGTGCCAGCAGCCAAGATGACGGGCTAGCGGGAGGGACAGTCGGTTACACAGATACGCAGTATTTT. This sequence joins TRBV3-1 (or the pseudogene TRBV3-2) and TRBJ2-3, with 12 bases aligning to TRBD2. The V and J ends lost 0 bases and 2 bases, in that order; junction bases with no gene match: 18. The CDR3 is 22 residues long. Germline V gene sequence: CDR1 LGHDT, CDR2 YNNKEL (reference sequence).

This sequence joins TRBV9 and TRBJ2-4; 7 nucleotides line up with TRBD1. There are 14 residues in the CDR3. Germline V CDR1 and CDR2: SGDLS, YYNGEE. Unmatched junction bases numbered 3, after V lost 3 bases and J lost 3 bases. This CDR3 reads CASSASGGKNIQYF. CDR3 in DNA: TGTGCCAGCAGCGCCTCAGGGGGCAAAAACATTCAGTACTTC.